A selection of T cell receptor beta chains follows, all from one sample in a study of T cell responses to AZD1222 COVID-19 vaccine. Clones were read by immunoSEQ multiplex PCR, and TCRdb kept only the in-frame ones, dropping some. This sample has around 140,000 clones, with approximately 92% found just once. Sample: peripheral blood, taken on day 0 of AZD1222 vaccination. The receptor source for this set is an adult in good health. CDR3s include the opening cysteine and the closing phenylalanine or tryptophan. The D gene is left open where the match is weak. For some rows the clone size is stated as once, few or many, or as a class when expanded; others skip it.

d_gene	v_gene	abundance	j_gene	CDR3nt	CDR3aa
NA	TRBV25-1	NA	TRBJ2-1	TGTGCCAGCAGTGAATTGCGGGGAATCTCCAATGAGCAGTTCTTC	CASSELRGISNEQFF
NA	TRBV9	NA	TRBJ2-5	TGTGCCAGCAGCGAACAGGGTGCGGAGACCCAGTACTTC	CASSEQGAETQYF
TRBD2	TRBV5-4	NA	TRBJ2-3	TGTGCCAGCAGCTATGGGACTAGCGGGAGCGCTGTCTCTGGTACGCAGTATTTT	CASSYGTSGSAVSGTQYF
NA	TRBV6-5	NA	TRBJ2-7	TGTGCCAGCAGAACAGGGCCTCCCCCCTACGAGCAGTACTTC	CASRTGPPPYEQYF
NA	TRBV28	NA	TRBJ2-1	TGTGCCAGCAGTTTGGCAGGGACCGGCGACAATGAGCAGTTCTTC	CASSLAGTGDNEQFF
TRBD1	TRBV4-2	NA	TRBJ1-3	TGTGCCAGCAGCCCGACTCAGACAGGGGGAAACACCATATATTTT	CASSPTQTGGNTIYF
TRBD2	TRBV6-1	NA	TRBJ2-1	TGTGCCAGCAGTGAATCTAGCGGGCTCCGACAGTTCTTC	CASSESSGLRQFF
TRBD1	TRBV2	NA	TRBJ2-2	TGTGCCAGCAGGACAGGGCAAAACACCGGGGAGCTGTTTTTT	CASRTGQNTGELFF
NA	TRBV29-1	NA	TRBJ1-2	TGCAGCGTTGGGTTACGGCAAGGGATCTATGGCTACACCTTC	CSVGLRQGIYGYTF
NA	TRBV28	once	TRBJ1-2	TGTGCCAGCAGTTTCCCCGCAGGGAAGGGGTATGGCTACACCTTC	CASSFPAGKGYGYTF
TRBD2	TRBV6-4	NA	TRBJ2-5	TGTGCCAGCAGGGGACTAGCCGCCCCCCAAGAGACCCAGTACTTC	CASRGLAAPQETQYF
TRBD1	TRBV6-5	NA	TRBJ2-7	TGTGCCAGCAGTTATGGAGACAGGGCCTACGAGCAGTACTTC	CASSYGDRAYEQYF
TRBD1	TRBV2	NA	TRBJ1-1	TGTGCCAGCAGTGAGGGGGGACAGGGGAACACTGAAGCTTTCTTT	CASSEGGQGNTEAFF
NA	TRBV27	NA	TRBJ1-2	TGTGCCAGCACTCCGCCCCGGAAAGGCTACACCTTC	CASTPPRKGYTF
NA	TRBV9	NA	TRBJ2-3	TGTGCCAGCAGCGTAGGGCAGGGTCCGACAGATACGCAGTATTTT	CASSVGQGPTDTQYF
NA	TRBV15	few	TRBJ1-1	TGTGCCACCAGCAGAGATACTGGGAGATACACTGAAGCTTTCTTT	CATSRDTGRYTEAFF
TRBD2	TRBV2	NA	TRBJ2-7	TGTGCCAGCAGTGATACTGGACTAGTCTCCTACGAGCAGTACTTC	CASSDTGLVSYEQYF
TRBD1	TRBV13	NA	TRBJ1-2	TGTGCCAGCAATCGACCGACAGGGGACTATGGCTACACCTTC	CASNRPTGDYGYTF
TRBD1	TRBV5-1	NA	TRBJ2-7	TGCGCCAGCAGCTTGACAGGGGCCCACTACGAGCAGTACTTC	CASSLTGAHYEQYF
NA	TRBV7-2	NA	TRBJ2-2	TGTGCCAGCAGCGTTAGAATAGTGGGGGCTAGGGAGCTGTTTTTT	CASSVRIVGARELFF
NA	TRBV7-3	NA	TRBJ2-5	TGTGCCAGCAGCTTAGCCGGATGGGTGGGAGAGACCCAGTACTTC	CASSLAGWVGETQYF
TRBD1	TRBV29-1	NA	TRBJ1-6	TGCAGCGTGAGGACAGGGGCGAATTCACCCCTCCACTTT	CSVRTGANSPLHF